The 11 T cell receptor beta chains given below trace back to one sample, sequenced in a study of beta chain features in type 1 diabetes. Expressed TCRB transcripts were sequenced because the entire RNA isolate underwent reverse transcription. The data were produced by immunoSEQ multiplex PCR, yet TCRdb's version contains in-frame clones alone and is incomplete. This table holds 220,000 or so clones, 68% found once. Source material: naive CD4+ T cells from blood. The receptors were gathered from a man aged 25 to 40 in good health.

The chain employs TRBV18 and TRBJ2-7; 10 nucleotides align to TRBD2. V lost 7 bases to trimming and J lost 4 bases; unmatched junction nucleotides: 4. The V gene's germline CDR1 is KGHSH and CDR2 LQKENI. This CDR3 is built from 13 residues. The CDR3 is CASCGLADYEQYF. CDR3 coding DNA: TGTGCCAGCTGCGGACTAGCGGATTACGAGCAGTACTTC.

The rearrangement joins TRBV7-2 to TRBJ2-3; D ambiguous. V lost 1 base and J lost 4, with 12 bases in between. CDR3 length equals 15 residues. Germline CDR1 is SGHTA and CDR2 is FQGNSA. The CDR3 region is CASSLVRGGADTQYF. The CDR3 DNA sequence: TGTGCCAGCAGCTTAGTACGTGGTGGAGCAGATACGCAGTATTTT.

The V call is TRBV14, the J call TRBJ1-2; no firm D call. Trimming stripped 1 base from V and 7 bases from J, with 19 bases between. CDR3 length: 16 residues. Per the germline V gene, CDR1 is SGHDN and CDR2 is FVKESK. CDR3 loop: CASSQALLTAGGGYTF. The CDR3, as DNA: TGTGCCAGCAGCCAAGCCCTCCTTACGGCAGGCGGTGGCTACACCTTC. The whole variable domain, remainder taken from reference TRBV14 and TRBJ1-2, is EAGVTQFPSHSVIEKGQTVTLRCDPISGHDNLYWYRRVMGKEIKFLLHFVKESKQDESGMPNNRFLAERTGGTYSTLKVQPAELEDSGVYFCASSQALLTAGGGYTFGSGTRLTVV.

As DNA, the CDR3 is TGTGCCTGGAGTGGGTTCGGAGAGACCCAGTACTTC. It specifies CAWSGFGETQYF. The chain employs TRBV30 and TRBJ2-5; D is unclear. The CDR3 is made up of 12 amino acids. Germline values: CDR1 GTSNPN, CDR2 SVGIG (reference sequence). V lost 1 base, J lost 4 bases, and 7 bases lay in between.

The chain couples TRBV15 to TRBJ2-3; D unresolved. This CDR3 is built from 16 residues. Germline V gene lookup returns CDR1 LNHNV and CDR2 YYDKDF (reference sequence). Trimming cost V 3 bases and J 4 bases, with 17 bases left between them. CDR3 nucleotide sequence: TGTGCCACCAGCAGTCCCTGGCGGAGTGGACCAGATACGCAGTATTTT. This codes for CATSSPWRSGPDTQYF.

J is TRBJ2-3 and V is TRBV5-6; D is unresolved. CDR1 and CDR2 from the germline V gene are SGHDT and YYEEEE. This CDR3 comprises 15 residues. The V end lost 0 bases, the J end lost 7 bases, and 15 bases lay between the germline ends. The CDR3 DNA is TGTGCCAGCAGCTTGGTTGACGTGCTGGGGAATACGCAGTATTTT. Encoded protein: CASSLVDVLGNTQYF.

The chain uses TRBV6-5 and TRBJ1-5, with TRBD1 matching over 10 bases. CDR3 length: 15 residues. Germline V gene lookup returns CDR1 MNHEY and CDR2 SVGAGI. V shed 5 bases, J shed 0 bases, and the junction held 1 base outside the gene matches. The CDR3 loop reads CASSRQGASNQPQHF. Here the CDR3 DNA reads TGTGCCAGCAGTAGACAGGGGGCTAGCAATCAGCCCCAGCATTTT.

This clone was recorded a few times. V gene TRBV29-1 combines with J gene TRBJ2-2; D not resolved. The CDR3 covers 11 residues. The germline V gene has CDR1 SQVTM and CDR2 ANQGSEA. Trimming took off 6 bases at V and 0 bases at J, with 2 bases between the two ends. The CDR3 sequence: CSVSNTGELFF. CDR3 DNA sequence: TGCAGCGTGTCGAACACCGGGGAGCTGTTTTTT.

Written as DNA, the CDR3 is TGTGCCTGGAGTGAACAGACCTACGAGCAGTACTTC. Its protein is CAWSEQTYEQYF. This chain links TRBV30 with TRBJ2-7; the D is unclear. Looked up from germline, CDR1 is GTSNPN and CDR2 is SVGIG (reference sequence). The CDR3 spans 12 residues. V was trimmed by 1 base and J by 2 bases, leaving 6 bases between them.

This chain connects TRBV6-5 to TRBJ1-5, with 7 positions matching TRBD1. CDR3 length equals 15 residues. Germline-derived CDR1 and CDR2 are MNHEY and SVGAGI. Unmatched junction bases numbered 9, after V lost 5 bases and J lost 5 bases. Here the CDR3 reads CASSRSGQTHQPQHF. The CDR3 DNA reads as TGTGCCAGCAGTCGCTCGGGACAGACTCATCAGCCCCAGCATTTT.

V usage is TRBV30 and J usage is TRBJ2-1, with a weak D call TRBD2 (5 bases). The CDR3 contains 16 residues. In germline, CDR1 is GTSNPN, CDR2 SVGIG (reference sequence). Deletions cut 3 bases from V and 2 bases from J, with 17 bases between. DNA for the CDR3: TGTGCCTGGAGATTAAAACTAGGGTTTCCCTACAATGAGCAGTTCTTC. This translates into CAWRLKLGFPYNEQFF.